A single sample is the source of the 14 T cell receptor beta chains below, sequenced in a study of blood T cell repertoires in COVID-19. Only in-frame clones appear in the TCRdb table, and some are missing; sequencing was by immunoSEQ multiplex PCR. The sample has under 150,000 clones; around 88% are singletons. Sequencing used peripheral blood. Receptors were obtained from a middle-aged man with active or convalescent COVID-19.

The genes are TRBV29-1 and TRBJ2-7; D is perhaps TRBD1 (6 bases). Trimming shortened V by 7 bases and J by 2 bases, and 15 bases separated the two germline ends. This CDR3 comprises 13 residues. Germline V gene data show CDR1 as SQVTM and CDR2 as ANQGSEA. The CDR3 DNA reads as TGCAGCGCTAGGGACACGGGTGCCTACGAGCAGTACTTC. Amino acid sequence: CSARDTGAYEQYF.

The rearrangement links TRBV30 to TRBJ1-6; D is perhaps TRBD1 (6 bases). The germline CDR1 and CDR2 sequences are GTSNPN and SVGIG (reference sequence). Trimming left V 5 bases short and J 9 bases short, with 14 bases between. This CDR3 has 13 residues. The CDR3 is CAWVGTRLSPLHF. CDR3 in DNA: TGTGCCTGGGTAGGGACACGACTTTCACCCCTCCACTTT.

This clone was detected once. The V and J genes are TRBV5-1 and TRBJ2-7, with D perhaps matching TRBD2 (5 bases). Germline V gene data show CDR1 as SGHRS and CDR2 as YFSETQ. V lost 3 bases to trimming and J lost 0 bases, with 22 bases between them. This CDR3 spans 18 amino acids. The CDR3 spells CASSSNRAGGRSSYEQYF. The CDR3 DNA reads TGCGCCAGCAGCTCTAATCGCGCCGGTGGGAGAAGCTCCTACGAGCAGTACTTC.

This clone was seen once. V is TRBV19 and J is TRBJ2-1; a weak D match, TRBD2 (7 bases). Trimming left V 6 bases short and J 4 bases short, with 16 bases between. CDR3 length: 15 residues. Per germline, CDR1 LNHDA and CDR2 SQIVND (reference sequence). This chain's CDR3 is CASSLIAGAYNEQFF. The CDR3 nucleotides are TGTGCCAGTAGCCTAATCGCGGGGGCTTACAATGAGCAGTTCTTC.

The rearrangement links TRBV5-1 to TRBJ1-1; TRBD1 aligns across 7 bases. The CDR3 contains 13 residues. Germline CDR1 reads SGHRS; CDR2 reads YFSETQ. Trimming cost V 4 bases and J 3 bases; bases outside gene matches: 3. The CDR3 DNA is TGCGCCAGCAGCCGGGGGACAGACACTGAAGCTTTCTTT. Translation: CASSRGTDTEAFF.

The genes are TRBV5-6 and TRBJ1-3; TRBD1 matches at 8 bases. CDR1 is SGHDT, CDR2 YYEEEE, per germline. This CDR3 has 17 amino acids. Trimming took 2 bases from V and 0 from J; bases not matched to a gene: 7. CDR3 coding DNA: TGTGCCAGCAGCTTCCATCGGACAGGGAGCTCTGGAAACACCATATATTTT. As protein: CASSFHRTGSSGNTIYF.

CDR3 DNA sequence: TGCGCCAGCAGCTTGGGCGGGGCTCCTGAAGCTTTCTTT. It codes for CASSLGGAPEAFF. This rearrangement joins TRBV5-1 to TRBJ1-1; weak D call: TRBD1 (5 bases). Trimming removed 0 bases from V and 6 bases from J, with 9 bases in between. This CDR3 region has 13 residues. Germline assignment: CDR1 SGHRS and CDR2 YFSETQ.

The chain links TRBV27 to TRBJ2-3; the D gene is possibly TRBD1 (6 bases). The CDR3 runs to 17 residues. Germline lookup yields CDR1 MNHEY and CDR2 SMNVEV (reference sequence). V was cut by 3 bases and J by 0 bases, with 16 bases left in between. The CDR3 here is CASSFMFATGSTDTQYF. The CDR3 DNA sequence: TGTGCCAGCAGTTTTATGTTTGCGACAGGAAGCACAGATACGCAGTATTTT.

The chain is built from TRBV3-1 (or the pseudogene TRBV3-2) and TRBJ2-3; 8 nucleotides line up with TRBD2. V lost 1 base and J lost 4; bases outside the gene matches: 10. The germline gives CDR1 LGHDT, CDR2 YNNKEL (reference sequence). There are 17 residues in the CDR3. In DNA form, the CDR3 reads TGTGCCAGCAGCCAAGGGATCGGCGGGGGGTCCGCAGATACGCAGTATTTT. This translates into CASSQGIGGGSADTQYF.

This clone was seen a few times. The V gene is TRBV19, the J gene TRBJ1-1; D may be TRBD1 (6 bases). This CDR3 spans 12 amino acids. Per germline, CDR1 LNHDA and CDR2 SQIVND (reference sequence). V dropped 2 bases and J dropped 11 bases, with 12 bases sitting between them. The CDR3 DNA is TGTGCCAGTAGTATAACGGGGGGCCGGGCTTTCTTT. This sequence encodes CASSITGGRAFF.

The V gene is TRBV30, the J gene TRBJ1-1; 7 bases fit TRBD1. V lost 1 base to trimming and J lost 1 base; unmatched junction nucleotides: 3. Per germline, CDR1 GTSNPN and CDR2 SVGIG (reference sequence). The CDR3 length is 14 residues. The CDR3 sequence is CAWSGGQTNTEAFF. CDR3 bases: TGTGCCTGGAGTGGGGGACAGACGAACACTGAAGCTTTCTTT.

The chain recombines TRBV28 with TRBJ1-2; the match to TRBD1 covers 8 bases. The V and J ends lost 7 bases and 4 bases, in that order; junction bases with no gene match: 5. Germline V gene data show CDR1 as MDHEN and CDR2 as SYDVKM. This CDR3 comprises 13 residues. The CDR3 nucleotides read TGTGCCAGCACGACAGGGGCAAGCTATGGCTACACCTTC. Translating it yields CASTTGASYGYTF.

V is TRBV6-5 and J is TRBJ2-7, with TRBD1 matching over 9 bases. The CDR3 length is 14 residues. Germline trimming cut 7 bases from V and 5 bases from J; bases unmatched to any gene: 9. Germline loops: CDR1 MNHEY, CDR2 SVGAGI. The CDR3 is CASTWGTGLHEQYF. CDR3 nucleotides: TGTGCCAGCACTTGGGGGACAGGGCTCCACGAGCAGTACTTC.

The rearrangement uses TRBV4-1 and TRBJ2-7; possibly TRBD2 for D (5 bases). Trimming removed 1 base from V and 3 bases from J, with 10 bases in between. The CDR3 totals 14 residues. Germline V lookup: CDR1 MGHRA, CDR2 YSYEKL. CDR3 residues: CASSQGGLLYEQYF. CDR3 DNA: TGCGCCAGCAGCCAAGGAGGGTTACTCTACGAGCAGTACTTC.